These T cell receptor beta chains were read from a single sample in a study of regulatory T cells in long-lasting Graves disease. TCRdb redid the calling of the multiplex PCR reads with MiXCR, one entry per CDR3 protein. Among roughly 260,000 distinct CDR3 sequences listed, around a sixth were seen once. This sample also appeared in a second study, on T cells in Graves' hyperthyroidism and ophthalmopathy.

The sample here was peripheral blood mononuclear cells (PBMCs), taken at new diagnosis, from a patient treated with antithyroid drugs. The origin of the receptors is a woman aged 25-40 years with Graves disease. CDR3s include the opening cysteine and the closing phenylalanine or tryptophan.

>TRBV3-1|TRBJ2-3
CASSQETGQTTDTQYF
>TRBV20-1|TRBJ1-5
CSAAGTGINQPQHF
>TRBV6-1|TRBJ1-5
CASRPGRGYNQPQHF
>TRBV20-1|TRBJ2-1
CSADRHLGGVHNEQFF
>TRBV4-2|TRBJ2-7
CASSQDQGRITYEQYF
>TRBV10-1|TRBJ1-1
CASSDSRLGPFNTEAFF
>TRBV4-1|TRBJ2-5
CASSWTAQETQYF
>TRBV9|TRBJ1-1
CASSARQTNTEAFF
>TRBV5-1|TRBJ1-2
CASSFGDANYGYTF
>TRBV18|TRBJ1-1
CASSTGQGTEAFF
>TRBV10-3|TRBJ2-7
CAITPGQGDSGRYF
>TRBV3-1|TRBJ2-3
CASSRTAAGTDTQYF
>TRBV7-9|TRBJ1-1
CASSAYGGNTEAFF
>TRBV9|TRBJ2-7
CASSVASQGGYEQYF
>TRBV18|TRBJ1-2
CASSPGTGATSYTF
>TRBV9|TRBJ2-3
CASSPRLAGSTDTQYF
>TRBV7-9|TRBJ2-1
CASSSPGGANEQFF
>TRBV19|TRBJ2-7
CASSRAFSYEQYF
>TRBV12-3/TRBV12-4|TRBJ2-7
CASSFLSSYEQYF
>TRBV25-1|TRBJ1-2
CASSETQGGGYTF
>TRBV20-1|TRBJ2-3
CSARSTSGTDTQYF
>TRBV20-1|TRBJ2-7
CSVQERTVPYEQYF
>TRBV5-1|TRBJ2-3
CASSLTGGDDTQYF
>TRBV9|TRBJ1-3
CASSGDRVGNTIYF
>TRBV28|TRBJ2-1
CASSPAGLADYNEQFF
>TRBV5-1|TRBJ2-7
CASSGGRSRSSYEQYF
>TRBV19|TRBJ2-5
CASSSGEDRGRETQYF
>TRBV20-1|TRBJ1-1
CSAPSDAEAFF
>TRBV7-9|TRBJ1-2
CASSLAGLSYPTF
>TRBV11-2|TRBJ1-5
CASSSLAGGGDAPQHF
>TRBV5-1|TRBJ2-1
CASTLGGYNEQFF
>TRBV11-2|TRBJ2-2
CASSRTMGGGTGELFF
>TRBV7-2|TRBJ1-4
CASSSLPGQGGSEKLFF
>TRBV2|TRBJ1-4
CASRTGSNEKLFF
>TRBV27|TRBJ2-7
CASSAWSGGGGYEQYF
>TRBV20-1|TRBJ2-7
CSARQVASYEQYF
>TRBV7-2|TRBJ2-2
CASSPPRTGELFF
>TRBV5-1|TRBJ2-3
CASSLEYLEDTQYF
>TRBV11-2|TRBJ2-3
CASSSQPGSPGDTQYF
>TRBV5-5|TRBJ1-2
CASRPNKVAGTFYTF
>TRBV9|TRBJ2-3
CASSVGTSGGGTDTQYF
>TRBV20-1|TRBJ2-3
CSARGTVTDTQYF